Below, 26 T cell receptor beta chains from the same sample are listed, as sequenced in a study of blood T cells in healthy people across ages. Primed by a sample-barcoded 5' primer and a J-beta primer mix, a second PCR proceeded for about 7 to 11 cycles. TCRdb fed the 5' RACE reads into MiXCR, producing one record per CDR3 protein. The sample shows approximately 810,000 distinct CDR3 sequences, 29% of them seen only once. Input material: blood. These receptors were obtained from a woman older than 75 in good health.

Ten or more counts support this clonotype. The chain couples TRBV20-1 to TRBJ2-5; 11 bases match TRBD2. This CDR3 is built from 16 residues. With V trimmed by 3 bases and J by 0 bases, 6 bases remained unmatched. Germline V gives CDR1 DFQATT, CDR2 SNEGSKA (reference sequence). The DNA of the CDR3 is TGCAGTGCTAGGGAGCTAGCGGGGGGCCACCAAGAGACCCAGTACTTC. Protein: CSARELAGGHQETQYF.

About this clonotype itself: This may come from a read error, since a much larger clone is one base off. CDR3 DNA sequence: TGCAGTGCTAGTCTAGCGGGGGGACCAGGGGATGAGCAGTACTTC. Amino acid sequence: CSASLAGGPGDEQYF. The chain employs TRBV20-1 and TRBJ2-7; 11 positions agree with TRBD2. The J segment lost 7 bases and the V segment lost 3 bases, leaving 11 bases of the junction unmatched. Germline assignment: CDR1 DFQATT and CDR2 SNEGSKA (reference sequence). The CDR3 covers 15 residues.

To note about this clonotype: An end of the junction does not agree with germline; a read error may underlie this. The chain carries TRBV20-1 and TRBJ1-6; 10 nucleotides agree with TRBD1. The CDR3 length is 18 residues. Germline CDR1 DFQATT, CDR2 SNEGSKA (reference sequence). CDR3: CSAREPGQGYIGDSPPHF. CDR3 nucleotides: TGCAGTGCTAGAGAGCCGGGACAGGGGTATATTGGAGATTCACCCCCCCACTTT.

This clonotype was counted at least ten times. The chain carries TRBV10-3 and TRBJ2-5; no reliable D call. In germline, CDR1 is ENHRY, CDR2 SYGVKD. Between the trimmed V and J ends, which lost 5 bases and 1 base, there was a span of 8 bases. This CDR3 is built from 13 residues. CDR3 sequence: CAISRRVQETQYF. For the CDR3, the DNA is TGTGCCATCAGTCGTCGCGTCCAAGAGACCCAGTACTTC.

The CDR3 sequence is CASSPGQKSTEAFF. The CDR3 nucleotides read TGTGCCAGCAGCCCTGGACAAAAAAGCACTGAAGCTTTCTTT. The chain links TRBV12-3 or TRBV12-4 to TRBJ1-1; a weak D match, TRBD1 (5 bases). Trimming took 6 bases from V and 4 from J, leaving 15 bases between them. The CDR3 has 14 amino acids.

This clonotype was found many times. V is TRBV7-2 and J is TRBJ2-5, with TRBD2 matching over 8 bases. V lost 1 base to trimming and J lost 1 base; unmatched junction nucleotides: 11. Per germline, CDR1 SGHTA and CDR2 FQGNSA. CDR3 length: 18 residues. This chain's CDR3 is CASSLGPWGAGGQETQYF. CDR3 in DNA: TGTGCCAGCAGCTTAGGCCCATGGGGGGCGGGGGGCCAAGAGACCCAGTACTTC.

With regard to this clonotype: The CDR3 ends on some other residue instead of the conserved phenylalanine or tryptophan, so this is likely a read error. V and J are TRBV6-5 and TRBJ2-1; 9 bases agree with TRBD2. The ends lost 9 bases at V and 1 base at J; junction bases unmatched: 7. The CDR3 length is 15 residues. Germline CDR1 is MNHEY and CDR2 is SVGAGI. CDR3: CASSVSGGSYNEQFC. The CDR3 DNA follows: TGTGCCAGTTCCGTTAGCGGGGGATCCTACAATGAGCAGTTCTGC.

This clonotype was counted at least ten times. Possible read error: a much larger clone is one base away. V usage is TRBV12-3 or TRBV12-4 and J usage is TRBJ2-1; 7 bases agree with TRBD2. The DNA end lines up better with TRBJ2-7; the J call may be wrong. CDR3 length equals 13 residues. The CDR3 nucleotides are TGTGCCAGCAGTTTGGGGGGGTACAATGAGCAGTACTTC. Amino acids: CASSLGGYNEQYF.

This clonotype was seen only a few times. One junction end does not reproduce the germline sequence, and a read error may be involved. The CDR3 loop reads CASGVGGTGTYEQYF. As DNA, the CDR3 is TGTGCCAGCGGCGTTGGCGGGACAGGGACCTACGAGCAGTACTTC. V gene TRBV9 combines with J gene TRBJ2-7; TRBD1 agrees at 9 bases. This CDR3 is 15 amino acids long. Germline V CDR1 and CDR2: SGDLS, YYNGEE.

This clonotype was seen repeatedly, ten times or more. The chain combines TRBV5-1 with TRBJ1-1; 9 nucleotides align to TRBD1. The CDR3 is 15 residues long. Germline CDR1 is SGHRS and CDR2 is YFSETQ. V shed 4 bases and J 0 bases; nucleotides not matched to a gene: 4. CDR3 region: CASSRTGAMNTEAFF. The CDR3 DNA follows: TGCGCCAGCAGCAGGACAGGGGCCATGAACACTGAAGCTTTCTTT.

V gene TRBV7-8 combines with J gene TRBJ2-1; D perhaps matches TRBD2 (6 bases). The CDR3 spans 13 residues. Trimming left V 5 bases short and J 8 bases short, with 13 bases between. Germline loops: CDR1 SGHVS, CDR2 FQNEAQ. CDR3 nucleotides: TGTGCCAGCAGCGACCAGCGGGCCCATGAGCAGTTCTTC. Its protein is CASSDQRAHEQFF. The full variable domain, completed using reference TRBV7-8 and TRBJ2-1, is GAGVSQSPRYKVAKRGQDVALRCDPISGHVSLFWYQQALGQGPEFLTYFQNEAQLDKSGLPSDRFFAERPEGSVSTLKIQRTQQEDSAVYLCASSDQRAHEQFFGPGTRLTVL.

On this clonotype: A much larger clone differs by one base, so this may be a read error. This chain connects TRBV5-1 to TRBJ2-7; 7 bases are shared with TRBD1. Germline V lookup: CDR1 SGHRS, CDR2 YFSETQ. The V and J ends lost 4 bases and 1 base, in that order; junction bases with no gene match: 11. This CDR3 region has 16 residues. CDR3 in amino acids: CASSPQTGSGSYEQYF. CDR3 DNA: TGCGCCAGCAGCCCGCAGACAGGGTCGGGGTCCTACGAGCAGTACTTC.

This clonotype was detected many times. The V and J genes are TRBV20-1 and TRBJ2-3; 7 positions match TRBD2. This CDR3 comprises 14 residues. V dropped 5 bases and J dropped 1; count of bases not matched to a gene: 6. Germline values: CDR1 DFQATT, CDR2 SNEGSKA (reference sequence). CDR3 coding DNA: TGCAGTGCTCCCCGGGGGGAACGCACAGATACGCAGTATTTT. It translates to CSAPRGERTDTQYF.

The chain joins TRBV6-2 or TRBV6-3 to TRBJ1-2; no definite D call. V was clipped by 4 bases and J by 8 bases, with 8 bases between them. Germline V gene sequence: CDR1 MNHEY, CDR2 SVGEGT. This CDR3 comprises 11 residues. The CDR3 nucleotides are TGTGCCAGCAGTTCCGCCGTGGGCTACACCTTC. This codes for CASSSAVGYTF.

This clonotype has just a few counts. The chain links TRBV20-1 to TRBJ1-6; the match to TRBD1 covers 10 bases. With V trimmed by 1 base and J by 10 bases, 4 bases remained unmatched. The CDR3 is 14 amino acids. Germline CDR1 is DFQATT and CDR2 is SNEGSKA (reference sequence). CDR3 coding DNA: TGCAGTGCTAGAGTGGGGACAGGGGAGTCACCCCTCCACTTT. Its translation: CSARVGTGESPLHF.

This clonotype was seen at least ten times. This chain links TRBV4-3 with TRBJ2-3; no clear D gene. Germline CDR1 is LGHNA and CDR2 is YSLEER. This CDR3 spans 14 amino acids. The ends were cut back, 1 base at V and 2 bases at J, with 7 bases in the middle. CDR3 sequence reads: CASSQGTFTDTQYF. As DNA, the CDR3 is TGCGCCAGCAGCCAAGGGACGTTCACAGATACGCAGTATTTT.

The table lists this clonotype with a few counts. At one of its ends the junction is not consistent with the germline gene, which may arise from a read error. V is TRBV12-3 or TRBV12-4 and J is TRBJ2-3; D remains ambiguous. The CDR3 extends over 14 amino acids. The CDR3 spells CASSFAVGTDAQYF. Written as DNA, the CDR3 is TGTGCCAGCAGTTTTGCGGTGGGCACAGATGCGCAGTATTTT.

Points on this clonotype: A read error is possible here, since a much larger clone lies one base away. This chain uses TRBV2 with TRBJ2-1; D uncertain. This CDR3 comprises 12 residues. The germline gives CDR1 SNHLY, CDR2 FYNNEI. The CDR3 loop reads CVSSERTFGWFF. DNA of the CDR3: TGTGTCAGCAGTGAACGTACCTTTGGGTGGTTCTTC.

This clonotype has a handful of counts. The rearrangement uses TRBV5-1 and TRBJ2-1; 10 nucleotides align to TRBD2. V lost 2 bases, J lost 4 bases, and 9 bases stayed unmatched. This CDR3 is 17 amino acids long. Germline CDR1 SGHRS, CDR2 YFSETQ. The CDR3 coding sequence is TGCGCCAGCAGCTTATTTAGCGGGGGGACCGCATACAATGAGCAGTTCTTC. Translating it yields CASSLFSGGTAYNEQFF. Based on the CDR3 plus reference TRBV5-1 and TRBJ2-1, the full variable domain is KAGVTQTPRYLIKTRGQQVTLSCSPISGHRSVSWYQQTPGQGLQFLFEYFSETQRNKGNFPGRFSGRQFSNSRSEMNVSTLELGDSALYLCASSLFSGGTAYNEQFFGPGTRLTVL.

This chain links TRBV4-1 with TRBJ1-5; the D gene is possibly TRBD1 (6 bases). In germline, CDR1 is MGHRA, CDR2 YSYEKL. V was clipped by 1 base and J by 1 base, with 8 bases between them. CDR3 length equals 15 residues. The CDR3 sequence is CASSQVTGSNQPQHF. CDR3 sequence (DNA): TGCGCCAGCAGCCAAGTTACAGGGAGCAATCAGCCCCAGCATTTT.

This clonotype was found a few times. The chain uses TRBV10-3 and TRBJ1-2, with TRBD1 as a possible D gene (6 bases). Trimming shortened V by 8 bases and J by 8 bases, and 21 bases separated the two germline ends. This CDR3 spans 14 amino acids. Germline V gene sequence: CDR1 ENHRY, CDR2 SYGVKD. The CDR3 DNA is TGTGCCATCCGTCCGGGACACGGGGCGATCGGCTACACCTTC. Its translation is CAIRPGHGAIGYTF.

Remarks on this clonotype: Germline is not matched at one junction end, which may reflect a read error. The CDR3, as DNA: TGTGTCAGCAGTTCTAGTGCTGAAGCTTTCTTT. Translated: CVSSSSAEAFF. This chain joins TRBV6-6 and TRBJ1-1; no firm D call. This CDR3 spans 11 amino acids. Germline CDR1 MNHNY, CDR2 SVGAGI (reference sequence).

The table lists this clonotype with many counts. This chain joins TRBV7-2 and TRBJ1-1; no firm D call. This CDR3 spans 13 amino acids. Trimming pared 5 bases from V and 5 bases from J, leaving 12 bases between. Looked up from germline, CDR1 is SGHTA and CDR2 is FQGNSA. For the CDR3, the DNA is TGTGCCAGCAGCAAGCGGGTGGGGACTGAAGCTTTCTTT. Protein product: CASSKRVGTEAFF.

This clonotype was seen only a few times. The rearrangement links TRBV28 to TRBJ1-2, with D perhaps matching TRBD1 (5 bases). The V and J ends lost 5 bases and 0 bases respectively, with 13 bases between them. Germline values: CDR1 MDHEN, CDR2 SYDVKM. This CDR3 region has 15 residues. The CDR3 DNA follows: TGTGCCAGCAGTCCCCGACAGATAGCTAACTATGGCTACACCTTC. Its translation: CASSPRQIANYGYTF.

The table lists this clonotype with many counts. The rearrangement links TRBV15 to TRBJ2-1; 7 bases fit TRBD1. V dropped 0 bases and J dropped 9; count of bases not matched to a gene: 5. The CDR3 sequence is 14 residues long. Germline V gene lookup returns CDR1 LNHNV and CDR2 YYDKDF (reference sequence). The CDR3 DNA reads TGTGCCACCAGCAGAGATTTTGCAGGGGGTGAGCAGTTCTTC. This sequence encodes CATSRDFAGGEQFF.

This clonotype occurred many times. As DNA, the CDR3 is TGCAGCGTTCATACGGTCCCAGGCGAGCAGTACTTC. This encodes CSVHTVPGEQYF. The chain employs TRBV29-1 and TRBJ2-7; unclear D gene. The V gene lost 5 bases and the J gene lost 6 bases, with 14 bases spanning the gap. The CDR3 covers 12 residues. Germline V CDR1 and CDR2: SQVTM, ANQGSEA.